This is a list of T cell receptor beta chains from one sample in a study of T cell changes during pregnancy in multiple sclerosis. TCRdb's table, derived via immunoSEQ multiplex PCR, lists solely in-frame clones and lacks some. The sample carries about 80,000 clones, around 92% recorded once. The material sequenced was peripheral blood, taken before pregnancy. All receptors derive from a female donor with multiple sclerosis, enrolled in a pregnancy study. CDR3s include the opening cysteine and the closing phenylalanine or tryptophan. A D gene is named only where the DNA matches it firmly. Rows may omit the clone size; those that give it use once, few, many or a size class.

j_call d_call clone_size v_call cdr3_aa cdr3_nt
TRBJ2-7 TRBD1 - TRBV5-1 CASTLIPGQNYEQYF TGCGCCAGCACCCTAATTCCGGGACAGAACTACGAGCAGTACTTC
TRBJ1-2 TRBD1 - TRBV9 CASTPGQDFYGYTF TGTGCCAGCACGCCGGGACAGGACTTCTATGGCTACACCTTC
TRBJ2-7 - - TRBV12-5 CASGLVLGQDYEQYF TGTGCTAGTGGTTTGGTACTGGGGCAGGACTACGAGCAGTACTTC
TRBJ1-5 - - TRBV10-3 CAISAGQNQPQHF TGTGCCATCAGTGCAGGACAGAATCAGCCCCAGCATTTT
TRBJ1-1 TRBD1 - TRBV7-6 CASSSQPGGAFGGTEAFF TGTGCCAGCAGCTCCCAACCAGGGGGCGCGTTTGGAGGCACTGAAGCTTTCTTT
TRBJ1-2 TRBD1 - TRBV11-2 CASSSLQGLYYGYTF TGTGCCAGCAGCTCCTTACAGGGGCTCTATTATGGCTACACCTTC
TRBJ2-6 - - TRBV6-4 CASSPTAGGANVLTF TGTGCCAGCAGTCCAACGGCGGGTGGGGCCAACGTCCTGACTTTC
TRBJ1-3 TRBD1 - TRBV30 CAWRAGGLANTIYF TGTGCCTGGAGGGCAGGGGGGCTTGCAAACACCATATATTTT
TRBJ2-5 - - TRBV4-1 CASSQGLQETQYF TGCGCCAGCAGCCAGGGGCTTCAAGAGACCCAGTACTTC
TRBJ1-1 - - TRBV6-1 CATSSSRGNTEAFF TGTGCCACTTCCTCCTCCCGGGGAAACACTGAAGCTTTCTTT
TRBJ2-1 - - TRBV5-1 CASRERSTVSYNEQFF TGCGCCAGCAGGGAGCGAAGTACTGTCTCCTACAATGAGCAGTTCTTC
TRBJ1-2 TRBD1 - TRBV9 CASSGTGGNYGYTF TGTGCCAGCAGCGGGACAGGGGGAAACTATGGCTACACCTTC
TRBJ1-5 - - TRBV30 CAWTLQGINQPQHF TGTGCCTGGACCCTTCAGGGGATTAATCAGCCCCAGCATTTT
TRBJ2-7 - - TRBV7-3 CASSPDARSSYEQYF TGTGCCAGCAGCCCAGACGCGAGGAGCTCCTACGAGCAGTACTTC
TRBJ2-1 TRBD2 - TRBV7-3 CASSSAASGGFEQFF TGTGCCAGCAGCTCCGCCGCTAGCGGGGGGTTTGAGCAGTTCTTC
TRBJ2-1 - - TRBV6-5 CASSYFSSNEQFF TGTGCCAGCAGTTACTTTTCTAGCAATGAGCAGTTCTTC
TRBJ2-1 - - TRBV27 CASSLDGSNEQFF TGTGCCAGCAGTCTAGACGGTTCAAATGAGCAGTTCTTC
TRBJ2-3 TRBD2 - TRBV11-1 CASSPGRGYSDTQYF TGTGCCAGCAGCCCTGGGCGGGGGTATTCAGATACGCAGTATTTT
TRBJ2-3 TRBD2 - TRBV19 CASTVAGSRTDTQYF TGTGCCAGTACCGTAGCGGGGAGCCGCACAGATACGCAGTATTTT
TRBJ2-1 TRBD2 few TRBV5-1 CASSRSGTSGVNEQFF TGCGCCAGCAGCCGATCCGGGACTAGCGGGGTTAATGAGCAGTTCTTC
TRBJ1-2 - - TRBV9 CASSVLERGTVYGYTF TGTGCCAGCAGCGTCCTGGAAAGGGGGACGGTTTATGGCTACACCTTC
TRBJ1-5 - - TRBV25-1 CASRSGEYNQPQHF TGTGCCAGCAGGTCAGGGGAATACAATCAGCCCCAGCATTTT
TRBJ2-7 - - TRBV10-3 CAISESKVTGGDGQYF TGTGCCATCAGTGAGTCGAAGGTGACGGGGGGCGATGGGCAGTACTTC
TRBJ1-1 TRBD1 - TRBV9 CASSDQPRQGMNTEAFF TGTGCCAGCAGCGACCAACCCAGACAGGGGATGAACACTGAAGCTTTCTTT
TRBJ2-4 - - TRBV7-9 CASSLALQGRAKNIQYF TGTGCCAGCAGCTTAGCCCTACAGGGCAGGGCCAAAAACATTCAGTACTTC
TRBJ1-2 - - TRBV9 CASSATGRGFYGYTF TGTGCCAGCAGCGCCACAGGGAGGGGGTTCTATGGCTACACCTTC
TRBJ1-2 - - TRBV5-8 CASSPFLGQHYGYTF TGTGCCAGCAGCCCGTTTCTCGGACAACATTATGGCTACACCTTC
TRBJ2-3 TRBD2 - TRBV11-2 CASSGIAGGRTDTQYF TGTGCCAGCAGCGGAATAGCGGGGGGGAGAACAGATACGCAGTATTTT
TRBJ2-2 - - TRBV18 CASPSSVGELFF TGTGCCAGCCCGTCGTCTGTCGGGGAGCTGTTTTTT
TRBJ1-5 - - TRBV7-9 CASSPDRGQPQHF TGTGCCAGCAGCCCTGACAGAGGTCAGCCCCAGCATTTT
TRBJ2-1 TRBD1 - TRBV6-6 CASSSQAGGSDNEQFF TGTGCCAGCAGTTCCCAGGCAGGGGGAAGCGACAATGAGCAGTTCTTC
TRBJ2-1 TRBD1 - TRBV5-4 CASHADRTSNEQFF TGTGCCAGCCACGCGGACAGGACCAGCAATGAGCAGTTCTTC
TRBJ1-1 - - TRBV10-3 CAISETGQVNTEAFF TGTGCCATCAGTGAGACGGGTCAAGTGAACACTGAAGCTTTCTTT
TRBJ2-3 - - TRBV7-3 CASSLNQRASTDTQYF TGTGCCAGCAGCTTGAATCAGCGGGCGAGCACAGATACGCAGTATTTT
TRBJ2-2 TRBD2 - TRBV6-4 CASRSVAGSGELFF TGTGCCAGCAGATCCGTAGCGGGGTCTGGGGAGCTGTTTTTT
TRBJ2-1 TRBD2 - TRBV27 CASSTLGLEEYNEQFF TGTGCCAGCAGTACCTTGGGACTAGAGGAATACAATGAGCAGTTCTTC
TRBJ2-1 TRBD1 - TRBV5-5 CASSLDTGAYNEQFF TGTGCCAGCAGCTTGGATACAGGGGCGTACAATGAGCAGTTCTTC
TRBJ2-1 TRBD1 - TRBV5-1 CASSLAGQGAYEQFF TGCGCCAGCAGCTTGGCTGGGCAGGGGGCTTATGAGCAGTTCTTC
TRBJ1-1 - - TRBV5-4 CASRGGTNTEAFF TGTGCCAGCAGAGGGGGTACGAACACTGAAGCTTTCTTT
TRBJ2-7 TRBD1 - TRBV4-1 CASSPTDRGPYEQYF TGCGCCAGCAGCCCAACCGACAGGGGGCCGTACGAGCAGTACTTC
TRBJ1-1 TRBD1 - TRBV12-5 CASGLARGTGRTEAFF TGTGCTAGTGGTTTAGCCAGAGGGACAGGGAGGACTGAAGCTTTCTTT
TRBJ1-3 - - TRBV13 CASRSRSSGAGNTIYF TGTGCCAGCAGATCCCGATCTTCAGGGGCTGGAAACACCATATATTTT
TRBJ1-1 TRBD1 - TRBV7-9 CASNKGGLNTEAFF TGTGCCAGCAACAAAGGGGGCCTGAACACTGAAGCTTTCTTT
TRBJ1-2 TRBD1 - TRBV6-1 CASSRAGGGYYGYTF TGTGCCAGCAGTAGGGCAGGGGGAGGCTACTATGGCTACACCTTC
TRBJ1-5 - - TRBV19 CASSMEGARNQPQHF TGTGCCAGTAGTATGGAAGGAGCGCGCAATCAGCCCCAGCATTTT
TRBJ2-3 TRBD2 - TRBV14 CASSQGTSGGDTQYF TGTGCCAGCAGCCAAGGCACTAGCGGGGGAGATACGCAGTATTTT